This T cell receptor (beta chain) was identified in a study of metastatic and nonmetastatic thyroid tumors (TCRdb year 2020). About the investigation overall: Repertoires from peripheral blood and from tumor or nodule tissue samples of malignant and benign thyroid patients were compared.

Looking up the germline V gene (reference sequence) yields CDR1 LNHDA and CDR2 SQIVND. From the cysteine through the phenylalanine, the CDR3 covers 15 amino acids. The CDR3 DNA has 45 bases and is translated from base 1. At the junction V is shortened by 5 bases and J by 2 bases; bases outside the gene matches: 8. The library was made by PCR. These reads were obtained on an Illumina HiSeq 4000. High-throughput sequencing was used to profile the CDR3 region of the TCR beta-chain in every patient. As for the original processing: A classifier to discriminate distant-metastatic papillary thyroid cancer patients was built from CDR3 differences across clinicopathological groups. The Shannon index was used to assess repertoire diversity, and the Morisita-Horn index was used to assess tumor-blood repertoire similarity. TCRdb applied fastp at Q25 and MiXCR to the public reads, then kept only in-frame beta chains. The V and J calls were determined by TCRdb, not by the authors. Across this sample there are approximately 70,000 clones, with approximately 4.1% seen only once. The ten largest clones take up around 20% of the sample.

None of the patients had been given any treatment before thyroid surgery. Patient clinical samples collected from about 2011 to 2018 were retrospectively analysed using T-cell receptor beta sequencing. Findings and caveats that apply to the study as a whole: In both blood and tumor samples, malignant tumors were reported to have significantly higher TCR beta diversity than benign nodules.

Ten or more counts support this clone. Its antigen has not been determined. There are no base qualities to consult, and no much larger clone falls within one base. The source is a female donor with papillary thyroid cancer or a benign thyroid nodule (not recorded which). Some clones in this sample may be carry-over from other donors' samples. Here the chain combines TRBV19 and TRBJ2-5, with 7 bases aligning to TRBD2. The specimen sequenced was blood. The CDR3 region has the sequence CASSGLAARQETQYF. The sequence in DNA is TGTGCCAGTAGTGGGCTAGCGGCGAGACAAGAGACCCAGTACTTC.